Detailed here is one T cell receptor beta chain. The data derive from a study of OX40 agonist ivuxolimab in advanced cancers. Profiled with immunoSEQ multiplex PCR; TCRdb holds only in-frame clones, not every one. The sample yields some 71,000 clones, 86% seen once. Looked up from germline, CDR1 is SGHVS and CDR2 is FNYEAQ. This CDR3 has 13 amino acids. V usage is TRBV7-6 and J usage is TRBJ2-5; D is possibly TRBD1 or TRBD2 (5 bases each). The J call is in doubt because the DNA end fits TRBJ2-7 better. Specimen: CD4+ or CD8+ T cells sorted from blood, collected in a trial of the OX40 agonist ivuxolimab. This receptor was obtained from an adult with an advanced solid tumor such as melanoma, head and neck, liver or kidney cancer. The CDR3 coding sequence is TGTGCCAGCAGCGCCGGGACCTTCAACGAGCAGTACTTC. Encoded protein: CASSAGTFNEQYF.